The sequence of this TCR beta chain was determined in a study of post-analysis software for immune sequencing data (dated by TCRdb to about 2015). Background on the whole study: Relapsing-remitting, secondary progressive and progressive-relapsing multiple sclerosis were recorded as disease courses, and subtype annotation was lacking for some patients. Patient repertoires were compared against about a dozen previously published healthy control repertoires from donors aged about 6 to 25 years. A subset of samples was prepared in parallel using single-end sample barcoding, then pooled and co-amplified after Illumina adapter ligation. The study at large found these results: Direct clustering with F measure showed strong co-clustering of samples prepared in the same batch, prompting a batch-effect correction. Compared with controls, multiple sclerosis patients had significantly lower normalized Chao1 diversity, a finding suggesting substantial peripheral T-cell clonal expansion. The control group was slightly older than the multiple sclerosis patient group. Significantly higher frequencies in patients than in controls were found for a few TRBV segments, including TRBV5-6, TRBV5-1 and TRBV20-1.

TCR beta repertoires were profiled from peripheral blood of some 13 young patients with multiple sclerosis to demonstrate the VDJtools post-analysis software. The multiple sclerosis patients were children and adolescents between about 6 and 16 years of age. V is pared back by 0 bases and J by 2 bases, with 5 bases lying between the germline termini. The CDR3 spans 14 residues, from the cysteine through the phenylalanine. The sequence is cut down to CDR3 DNA, 42 bases in frame from base 1. The germline V gene specifies MNHEY as CDR1 and SVGAGI as CDR2. Library prep was done by PCR. The data were produced on an Illumina HiSeq 2500. To reduce PCR and sequencing biases, unique molecular identifiers were built into the TCR beta cDNA libraries. Every 1 to 10 million input T cells yielded around 500,000 cDNA molecules, meaning each molecule approximated one T cell. The same protocol used for the earlier healthy control dataset was applied to prepare and sequence the patient libraries. Within a given batch, samples were prepared together, multiplexed and sequenced on the same HiSeq lane. The source study handled its data this way. Raw barcoded reads were processed with MIGEC, discarding single-read molecular identifier groups before consensus assembly and CDR3 extraction. Clonotype tables were post-analysed with VDJtools, normalizing diversity by down-sampling all datasets to the smallest sample size. To correct batch-related cross-sample contamination, repertoire overlap clustering matched CDR3 amino acid sequences but not nucleotide sequences. TCRdb handled the public reads itself, with Q25 trimming in fastp and clone calling in MiXCR, and kept productive beta chains. All rows with the same CDR3 protein become a single entry with the most common DNA and genes. TCRdb assigned the V and J calls; the authors' analysis was not used. The sample table shows about 760,000 distinct CDR3 sequences, and approximately 30% are seen once. Around 0.55% of the sample goes to the ten largest clones.

This clonotype turned up a few times. What antigen it recognizes has not been identified. There are no base qualities to consult, and no much larger clone falls within one base. This TCR was sampled from a girl under 18 with multiple sclerosis. The sequence links TRBV6-5 to TRBJ1-5; confidence is insufficient to name the D gene. Sequencing was carried out using blood. The CDR3: CASSYSSRNQPQHF. In nucleotides, the sequence is TGTGCCAGCAGTTACTCTTCGCGCAATCAGCCCCAGCATTTT.